Included here is one TCR beta chain sequence, with context. What it binds is not known. CDR1 SGHVS and CDR2 FQNEAQ come from the germline V gene. V lost 3 bases, J lost 8 bases, and 4 bases lay in between. The CDR3 spans 11 residues. The data were obtained in a study of graft-versus-host responses after intestinal transplantation. The overall study: Anti-thymocyte globulin induction was given to all recipients, followed by tacrolimus and steroids for roughly three years. Study-wide points: Patients with graft-donor T cell macrochimerism had high graft-versus-host to host-versus-graft clonal ratios in allografts. Circulating GvH clone levels at their peak were associated with HvG declines (early post-transplant). Recipient-marrow GvH clones were detected, some having first appeared in ileum or blood.

The assay was immunoSEQ multiplex PCR, and TCRdb's table has in-frame clones only and misses some. The sample consists of fewer than 95,000 clones, roughly 93% of them appearing once. This clonotype originated in a human donor who received an intestinal transplant. V is TRBV7-8 and J is TRBJ2-2; no clear D gene. The sequenced sample was unstimulated CD8+ T cells sorted from spleen or lymph node cells, obtained before intestinal transplant. The DNA for the CDR3 is TGTGCCAGCAGCTTTACTGGGGAGCTGTTTTTT. It yields the protein CASSFTGELFF. Full variable domain (missing parts from reference TRBV7-8 and TRBJ2-2): GAGVSQSPRYKVAKRGQDVALRCDPISGHVSLFWYQQALGQGPEFLTYFQNEAQLDKSGLPSDRFFAERPEGSVSTLKIQRTQQEDSAVYLCASSFTGELFFGEGSRLTVL.